This entry lists 16 T cell receptor beta chains sequenced from one sample in a study of breast tumors, draining lymph nodes, adjacent tissues. Breast cancer patients provided tissue from their axillary draining lymph nodes. TCRdb fed the multiplex PCR reads into MiXCR, producing one record per CDR3 protein. The data contain around 300,000 distinct CDR3 sequences, roughly 30% of them seen just once; the ten biggest clones take up more than 1%. The sequencing sample was made of axillary lymph node tissue. The source of these receptors is a female donor with breast cancer. Some clones in this sample may be carry-over from other donors' samples.

This chain connects TRBV5-4 to TRBJ2-4; TRBD1 matches at 8 bases. V shed 4 bases, J shed 4 bases, and the junction held 4 bases outside the gene matches. Germline values: CDR1 SGHNT, CDR2 YYREEE (reference sequence). The CDR3 spans 14 residues. The CDR3 sequence is CASSDRDRKNIQYF. CDR3 coding DNA: TGTGCCAGCAGCGACCGGGACAGGAAAAACATTCAGTACTTC.

This clonotype has at least ten counts. This chain's CDR3 is CASSSDRGLAGLSYEQYF. The CDR3 DNA sequence: TGCGCCAGCAGTTCGGACCGGGGACTAGCGGGGTTATCCTACGAGCAGTACTTC. V usage is TRBV10-1 and J usage is TRBJ2-7; TRBD2 aligns across 13 bases. V trimming: 5 bases; J trimming: 1 base; junction bases outside the gene matches: 11. The CDR3 covers 18 residues. Germline assignment: CDR1 WNHNN and CDR2 SYGVQD (reference sequence).

Concerning this clonotype: Just one base apart from a much larger clone, this may be a read error. This rearrangement joins TRBV14 to TRBJ2-7; D remains unclear. This CDR3 spans 15 amino acids. Germline V gene sequence: CDR1 SGHDN, CDR2 FVKESK. The V end lost 1 base, the J end lost 2 bases, and 12 bases lay between the germline ends. CDR3 amino acids: CASSQVPASTYEQYF. The CDR3 DNA is TGTGCCAGCAGCCAAGTCCCAGCGAGTACCTACGAGCAGTACTTC.

Many counts were recorded for this clonotype. The J gene is TRBJ2-2, the V gene TRBV10-2; tentatively, D is TRBD2 (5 bases). CDR1 and CDR2 from the germline V gene are WSHSY and SAAADI. V was shortened by 6 bases and J by 2 bases, with 10 bases between the two germline ends. CDR3 size: 14 residues. The CDR3 reads CASRPSLNTGELFF. In nucleotides, the CDR3 is TGCGCCAGCAGGCCTAGCCTAAACACCGGGGAGCTGTTTTTT.

The rearrangement joins TRBV9 to TRBJ2-5, with TRBD1 matching 11 bases. Germline assignment: CDR1 SGDLS and CDR2 YYNGEE. The V gene end was trimmed by 2 bases and the J gene end by 4 bases; junction bases not matched to a gene: 16. The CDR3 totals 19 residues. In nucleotides, the CDR3 is TGTGCCAGCAGCGTTCAGCCCAGTTCCGGGACAGGGGGAGGAGAGACCCAGTACTTC. Translation: CASSVQPSSGTGGGETQYF.

Note on this clonotype: A read error may be the cause here, since a much bigger clone is one base away. The chain employs TRBV19 and TRBJ2-2; TRBD2 matches at 8 bases. This CDR3 comprises 17 residues. The germline gives CDR1 LNHDA, CDR2 SQIVND (reference sequence). The CDR3, as DNA: TGTACCAGCAGCACCTCCCCCGGGGGGGGGTACACCGGGGAGCTGTTTTTT. Protein sequence: CTSSTSPGGGYTGELFF.

A note on this clonotype: A read error may be the cause here, since a much bigger clone is one base away. The V and J genes are TRBV6-5 and TRBJ2-6; maybe TRBD2 (5 bases). The CDR3 loop spans 14 amino acids. The ends were cut back, 8 bases at V and 0 bases at J, with 8 bases in the middle. Germline lookup yields CDR1 MNHEY and CDR2 SVGAGI. CDR3 protein: CASCRGSGANVLTF. For the CDR3, the DNA is TGTGCCAGCTGCCGGGGCTCTGGGGCCAACGTCCTGACTTTC.

Regarding this clonotype: One end of the junction does not line up with germline, which may come from a read error. The V and J genes are TRBV5-6 and TRBJ2-2, with 11 bases lining up with TRBD2. Per germline, CDR1 SGHDT and CDR2 YYEEEE. The CDR3 is 16 amino acids. CDR3 loop: CASSIGTSGNTGELLF. In nucleotides, the CDR3 is TGTGCCAGCAGCATCGGGACTAGCGGCAACACCGGGGAGCTGCTTTTT.

This clonotype was seen ten or more times. J is TRBJ2-1 and V is TRBV10-1, with TRBD2 matching over 13 bases. This CDR3 is 15 amino acids long. The ends lost 3 bases at V and 8 bases at J; junction bases unmatched: 4. Germline values: CDR1 WNHNN, CDR2 SYGVQD (reference sequence). The CDR3 sequence: CASSDGLAGEDEQFF. The CDR3 DNA follows: TGCGCCAGCAGTGACGGACTAGCGGGAGAGGATGAGCAGTTCTTC.

This clonotype occurred many times. J is TRBJ1-6 and V is TRBV7-8; D is perhaps TRBD1 (5 bases). The CDR3 runs 15 residues. Per germline, CDR1 SGHVS and CDR2 FQNEAQ. V shed 5 bases and J shed 8 bases, with 16 bases lying between them. The CDR3 DNA follows: TGTGCCAGCAGCGAATTACAGGTTGGGGATTCACCCCTCCACTTT. This sequence encodes CASSELQVGDSPLHF.

In this sample, this clonotype turned up many times. The gene calls are TRBV29-1 and TRBJ2-1; D possibly corresponds to TRBD2 (5 bases). The V end was cut by 3 bases, the J end by 0 bases, with 12 bases between. The germline CDR1 and CDR2 sequences are SQVTM and ANQGSEA. The CDR3 runs to 15 residues. This chain's CDR3 is CSVDSGISSYNEQFF. CDR3 bases: TGCAGCGTTGACTCCGGGATAAGCTCCTACAATGAGCAGTTCTTC.

The chain carries TRBV25-1 and TRBJ2-3; 12 bases line up with TRBD2. With V trimmed by 4 bases and J by 4 bases, 12 bases remained unmatched. From germline, CDR1 is MGHDK and CDR2 SYGVNS. This CDR3 comprises 18 residues. For the CDR3, the DNA is TGTGCCAGCAGTGCGACCCCGGCTAGCGGGAGGGCCCCAGATACGCAGTATTTT. This codes for CASSATPASGRAPDTQYF.

V and J are TRBV6-5 and TRBJ1-6; perhaps TRBD1 as D (6 bases). Per the germline V gene, CDR1 is MNHEY and CDR2 is SVGAGI. V shed 6 bases and J shed 10 bases, with 19 bases lying between them. The CDR3 has 15 residues. CDR3 amino acids: CASRTRTGSGSPLHF. DNA for the CDR3: TGTGCCAGCAGGACAAGAACAGGGTCTGGGTCACCCCTCCACTTT.

With respect to this clonotype: A much more abundant neighbour one base away suggests this may be a read error. The genes are TRBV4-1 and TRBJ2-7, with TRBD2 matching 8 bases. Losses at the gene ends were 4 bases for V and 5 bases for J; bases not matched to a gene: 16. Germline V CDR1 and CDR2: MGHRA, YSYEKL. There are 17 residues in the CDR3. This CDR3 reads CASSPMLAGPFHHEQYF. CDR3 sequence (DNA): TGCGCCAGCAGCCCCATGCTAGCGGGCCCCTTTCACCACGAGCAGTACTTC.

This clonotype appeared many times. This chain links TRBV12-3 or TRBV12-4 with TRBJ1-6; the D gene is possibly TRBD1 (5 bases). Trimming pared 3 bases from V and 7 bases from J, leaving 13 bases between. The CDR3 spans 15 residues. The CDR3 here is CASSFGWGFNSPLHF. CDR3 in DNA: TGTGCCAGCAGTTTCGGCTGGGGCTTCAATTCACCCCTCCACTTT.

This clonotype was found many times. The chain couples TRBV11-3 to TRBJ2-2, with TRBD1 identical over 8 bases. CDR3 length equals 16 residues. The germline CDR1 and CDR2 sequences are SGHNT and YENEEA. The V and J ends lost 5 bases and 5 bases, in that order; junction bases with no gene match: 10. The CDR3 DNA reads as TGTGCCAGCAGCCATACACGGACAGGGAAGACCGGGGAGCTGTTTTTT. Translating it yields CASSHTRTGKTGELFF.